The source of this TCR beta chain is a study of blood T cell repertoires in COVID-19. Across the study: In each case, the material was cDNA or gDNA derived from T cells, B-cell-depleted T cells, or PBMCs.

Original analysis: Amplifying reference gene primers gave estimates of nucleated cell counts. Generated by immunoSEQ multiplex PCR, the TCRdb table keeps only in-frame clones and is missing some. V and J calls and clone size are given by that table; D and trimming were obtained from the DNA. The sample contains 83,000 or so clones, about four fifths of which appear only once. CDR3 size: 15 residues. Germline loops: CDR1 SGHRS, CDR2 YFSETQ. Deletions cut 0 bases from V and 7 bases from J, with 16 bases between. This sequence originates from an elderly woman with acute or convalescent COVID-19. Specimen: peripheral blood. This rearrangement joins TRBV5-1 to TRBJ1-2; D not resolved. The CDR3 sequence is CASSLVSEGQAGYTF. CDR3 DNA: TGCGCCAGCAGCTTGGTTTCTGAGGGCCAGGCTGGCTACACCTTC.